The clone carrying this T cell receptor beta chain was observed a handful of times. Its antigen is unknown. Samples each had at least 6 micrograms of total RNA extracted. The data stem from a study of blood T cells in healthy people across ages. Per germline, CDR1 SQVTM and CDR2 ANQGSEA. The CDR3 consists of 13 residues. Trimming cost V 1 base and J 7 bases; bases outside gene matches: 1. It was with a sample-barcoded 5' primer and a J-beta primer mix that a second PCR of roughly 7 to 12 cycles was run. A single record per CDR3 protein comes from TCRdb applying MiXCR to the 5' RACE reads. The table shows 800,000 to 1,000,000 distinct CDR3 sequences, with about 44% occurring only once. Findings and limits, study-wide: Estimates of total diversity, which came from one million sequenced T cells, were considered to be underestimates.

Sequencing was carried out using blood. The chain combines TRBV29-1 with TRBJ1-5; 10 bases are a match to TRBD1. The TCR was taken from a man aged 25 to 40 in good health. Here the CDR3 DNA reads TGCAGCGTTGAAGGGACAGGGGGACAGCCCCAGCATTTT. It encodes CSVEGTGGQPQHF.